This T cell receptor beta chain was recorded in a study of blood T cell repertoires in COVID-19 (dated by TCRdb to about 2020). At the level of the whole study: Samples from collaborators originated in the United States, Italy and Spain and spanned both the acute and convalescent phases of COVID-19. The material from the prospective study consisted of cDNA or gDNA derived from T cells, B-cell-depleted T cells, or PBMCs. Subjects who had been exposed to COVID-19, were actively infected with it, or had recovered from it provided the deeply sampled blood TCRbeta repertoires that made up the dataset. The repertoires were released in a freely available public database intended as a resource for research on the immune response to SARS-CoV-2. The samples were drawn from the first 160 participants of the ongoing ImmuneRACE study and from 1,254 subjects provided by 6 global collaborators. Nearly every sample came with metadata listing a de-identified subject ID, COVID-19 status, age in years and sex. HLA class I and class II types, where available, came from metadata supplied by the sample provider rather than from assay-based typing.

Remarks on this clone: Its antigen target is currently unknown. No much larger clone is present one base from it, and per-base qualities are unavailable.

A second Seattle source provided samples from volunteer blood donors who had recovered from COVID-19. Each collaborating institution followed its own protocols to collect whole blood in K2EDTA tubes. Collaborator samples were shipped for TCRbeta analysis as frozen whole blood, isolated PBMCs, or DNA extracted from either sample type. TCRbeta CDR3 regions were amplified from genomic DNA using the immunoSEQ Assay, a bias-controlled multiplex PCR. The original pipeline was this. Nucleated cell counts per sample were estimated from amplification of reference gene primers within the assay. To quantify the absolute abundance of each unique TCRbeta CDR3 rearrangement, sequence reads were collapsed and filtered. For each sample, productive Simpson clonality was calculated by taking the square root of Simpson's diversity index across productive rearrangements. This immuneACCESS table, as held by TCRdb, lists in-frame sequences with V and J called but not all clones. Of the missing ones, under half trace to an unresolved V gene in checked studies; the others have no known cause. Clone size and the V and J calls come from that table; the DNA yielded D and trimming. In this sample the table shows 300,000 or so clones, 88% of which occur a single time. 6.9% of the sample belongs to the ten largest clones.

Per the germline V gene, MNHEY is the CDR1 and SVGAGI is the CDR2. Between the V and J ends, shortened by 6 bases and 7 bases respectively, the junction contains 18 bases. The CDR3 runs 14 amino acids, cysteine and phenylalanine included. The CDR3 DNA has 42 bases and is translated from base 1. Summary of the overall study and its limitations: The amount of clinical and demographic metadata varied by source and participant and was provided uncurated.

This TCR was sampled from a woman under 40 who had recovered from COVID-19. The V gene is TRBV6-5 and the J gene is TRBJ1-1; perhaps TRBD1 is the D gene, with 6 bases matching. Sequenced sample: peripheral blood. DNA sequence: TGTGCCAGCAGGGCACAGGGCGAGATTGGTGAAGCTTTCTTT. This yields the protein CASRAQGEIGEAFF.